This entry is about one T cell receptor (beta chain). The antigen is not known. This record comes from a study of cytomegalovirus exposure and HLA in healthy donors. The CDR3 is made up of 16 amino acids. V lost 5 bases and J lost 4; bases outside the gene matches: 13. Per the germline V gene, CDR1 is LNHNV and CDR2 is YYDKDF (reference sequence). The assay was immunoSEQ multiplex PCR, and TCRdb's table has in-frame clones only and misses some. The sample contains roughly 150,000 clones, approximately 94% of which appear only once. General study points: A classifier reportedly called cytomegalovirus status with high sensitivity and specificity. The study labeled approximately 150 TCR beta chains cytomegalovirus-associated. TCR clusters originating in the first cohort tended to co-occur in the 120 validation repertoires, according to a later analysis.

An approximately 120-subject validation cohort, separate from the roughly 670-subject first cohort, supplied the donors. Sequencing input: PBMCs. The rearrangement uses TRBV15 and TRBJ1-1, with 7 bases matching TRBD1. This receptor was taken from a man aged 18 to 29 in good health and CMV-seropositive. The CDR3 region is CATSGGTGTVSTEAFF. Written as DNA, the CDR3 is TGTGCCACCAGCGGGGGAACCGGGACAGTAAGCACTGAAGCTTTCTTT. The variable domain in full, completed from reference TRBV15 and TRBJ1-1, reads DAMVIQNPRYQVTQFGKPVTLSCSQTLNHNVMYWYQQKSSQAPKLLFHYYDKDFNNEADTPDNFQSRRPNTSFCFLDIRSPGLGDTAMYLCATSGGTGTVSTEAFFGQGTRLTVV.